This T cell receptor beta chain is drawn from a study of blood T cells in healthy people across ages. Study as a whole: T cells yielded about one barcoded beta molecule per two cells through template switching.

CDR3 length: 13 amino acids. Germline lookup yields CDR1 DFQATT and CDR2 SNEGSKA (reference sequence). Trimming left V 0 bases short and J 6 bases short, with 9 bases between. A second roughly 6 to 12 cycle PCR used barcoded and J-beta primers. TCRdb ran MiXCR on the 5' RACE reads and lists one entry per CDR3 protein. The sample includes some 940,000 distinct CDR3 sequences, almost 30% of them seen just once. The sample holds a few counts of this clonotype. What it binds is not known. General study points: Per-million-T-cell TCR beta diversity fell roughly linearly with age.

The same specimen was also included in a second study, on T cells of mothers and their children.

The clonotype comes from a woman in her thirties or forties in good health. The chain links TRBV20-1 to TRBJ1-5; D is ambiguous. Sequencing used blood. CDR3 amino acids: CSARETEIQPQHF. In DNA, the CDR3 is TGCAGTGCTAGAGAAACAGAGATTCAGCCCCAGCATTTT.